The entry that follows covers one TCR beta chain sequence. These data originate in a study of PD-1 blockade in mismatch repair-deficient tumors. TCRdb's copy holds only in-frame clones and misses some; the assay was immunoSEQ multiplex PCR. Of about 130,000 clones in the sample, about 90% are singletons; the top ten hold 10% to 15%. The CDR3 runs to 15 residues. The germline gives CDR1 ENHRY, CDR2 SYGVKD. V was shortened by 0 bases and J by 6 bases, with 14 bases between the two germline ends. PCR or immunohistochemistry showed mismatch repair deficiency in every enrolled patient. This TCR was sampled from an adult with mismatch repair-deficient cancer. The genes are TRBV10-3 and TRBJ1-2; weak D call: TRBD1 (5 bases). Sequenced material: peripheral blood, taken 70 to 72 weeks after starting pembrolizumab. The CDR3 nucleotides read TGTGCCATCAGTGAGTCAACCCGGGGGGAGCATGGCTACACCTTC. This sequence encodes CAISESTRGEHGYTF.